This TCR beta chain was observed in a study of human T cells and chemical hapten exposure. About the research overall: Slight differences in pooled library volume were the main source of varying TCR yields across samples.

Time point noted: pre-sensitization, week 0. Treatment in this sample: therapeutic diphenylcyclopropenone sensitization with weekly scalp DPC. Points from the study as a whole: As the donors had alopecia, their immune response may differ from healthy people's.

This clonotype was counted many times. Its specificity is unknown. Germline V lookup: CDR1 DFQATT, CDR2 SNEGSKA (reference sequence). V was pared by 2 bases and J by 8 bases, with 12 bases between. The CDR3 spans 13 residues. Original handling: Samples held a median of around 100,000 TCRs, range about 20,000–690,600. TCRdb itself ran the RACE reads through MiXCR, one entry per CDR3 protein. These V and J calls originate from TCRdb's pipeline instead of the authors' own analysis. This sample carries 85,000 to 90,000 distinct CDR3 sequences, 8% to 10% of them seen once, and the ten largest clones take around 4%.

Material: whole blood, obtained in connection with sensitization to the hapten diphenylcyclopropenone (DPC). The sequence derives from a woman between 40 and 50 years old with alopecia areata. Some clones in this sample may be carry-over from other donors' samples. The chain has TRBV20-1 and TRBJ1-4, with no clear D. CDR3 in DNA: TGCAGTGCTAGAAGCGGGCAGGCAGAAAAACTGTTTTTT. It yields the protein CSARSGQAEKLFF.